This TCR beta chain was sequenced during a study of human T cells and chemical hapten exposure. Germline assignment: CDR1 SNHLY and CDR2 FYNNEI. There are 13 residues in the CDR3. The V and J ends lost 8 bases and 4 bases respectively, with 14 bases between them. Time point noted: patch test 3, about 24 weeks after DPC sensitization. Indicated treatment: therapeutic diphenylcyclopropenone sensitization with weekly scalp DPC. TCRdb re-derived calls from the RACE reads in MiXCR, one entry per CDR3 protein. The repertoire has 150,000 to 200,000 distinct CDR3 sequences, around a quarter of them found once; the top ten carry 2.1%.

J is TRBJ2-5 and V is TRBV2; D tentatively fits TRBD1 or TRBD2 (6 bases each). Sequenced material: whole blood, taken in connection with sensitization to the hapten diphenylcyclopropenone (DPC). This clonotype originated in a woman under 30 with alopecia areata. Some clones in this sample may be carry-over from other donors' samples. The CDR3 reads CASGGTNGETQYF. DNA of the CDR3: TGTGCCAGCGGAGGGACAAATGGAGAGACCCAGTACTTC.